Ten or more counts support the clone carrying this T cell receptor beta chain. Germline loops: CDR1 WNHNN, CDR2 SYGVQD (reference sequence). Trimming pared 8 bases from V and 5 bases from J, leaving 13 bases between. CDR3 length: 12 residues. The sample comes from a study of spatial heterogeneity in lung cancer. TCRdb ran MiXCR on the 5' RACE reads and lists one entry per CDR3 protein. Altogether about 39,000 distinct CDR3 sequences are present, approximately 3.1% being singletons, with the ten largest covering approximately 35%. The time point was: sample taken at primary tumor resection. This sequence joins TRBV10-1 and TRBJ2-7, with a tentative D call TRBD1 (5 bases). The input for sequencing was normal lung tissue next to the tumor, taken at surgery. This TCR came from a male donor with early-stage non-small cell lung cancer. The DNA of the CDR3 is TGCGCCAGCTCACTGGTAGGGGACGAGCAGTACTTC. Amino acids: CASSLVGDEQYF.